Listed below are T cell receptor beta chains from one sample, sequenced in a study of identical twins. A single record per CDR3 protein comes from TCRdb applying MiXCR to the 5' RACE reads. Seen here are a few hundred thousand distinct CDR3 sequences, roughly 9.9% observed once, and the top ten hold around 3.1%. This sample also belongs to another study, concerning yellow fever vaccine responses in identical twins.

The source material was PBMCs. The receptors come from a woman younger than 30 in good health. The CDR3 runs from the conserved cysteine through the conserved F or W. A D gene is named only where the DNA matches it firmly. Some rows mark clone size as missing; the rest say once, few, many or name a class of expanded clone.

j_call,d_call,v_call,clone_size,cdr3_aa,cdr3_nt
TRBJ2-2,TRBD2,TRBV12-3/TRBV12-4,many,CASSFGRGSTGELFF,TGTGCCAGCAGTTTTGGGCGGGGGTCCACCGGGGAGCTGTTTTTT
TRBJ2-3,TRBD2,TRBV6-2/TRBV6-3,few,CASSYMAGGTDTQYF,TGTGCCAGCAGTTACATGGCGGGGGGGACAGATACGCAGTATTTT
TRBJ2-7,TRBD2,TRBV7-3,.,CASRIAGGQSSYEQYF,TGTGCCAGCAGGATAGCGGGGGGACAAAGCTCCTACGAGCAGTACTTC
TRBJ2-1,.,TRBV7-9,.,CASSSFLGGSYNEQFF,TGTGCCAGCAGCTCCTTTTTAGGGGGGAGTTACAATGAGCAGTTCTTC
TRBJ2-7,TRBD2,TRBV5-1,many,CASSFRRKTSGIYEQYF,TGCGCCAGCAGCTTCCGCAGAAAGACTAGCGGGATCTACGAGCAGTACTTC
TRBJ2-1,.,TRBV29-1,few,CSARRGSGNEQFF,TGCAGCGCCCGAAGGGGAAGCGGCAATGAGCAGTTCTTC
TRBJ2-7,.,TRBV5-5,.,CASSLDGPVTYEQYF,TGTGCCAGCAGCTTGGACGGACCGGTTACCTACGAGCAGTACTTC
TRBJ2-3,.,TRBV7-9,few,CASSPPLLDTQYF,TGTGCCAGCAGCCCACCCTTGTTGGATACGCAGTATTTT
TRBJ1-1,.,TRBV7-2,.,CASSWGHSNTEAFF,TGTGCCAGCAGCTGGGGACATTCGAACACTGAAGCTTTCTTT
TRBJ2-6,.,TRBV5-1,few,CASSLGQSWTTIRSGANVLTF,TGCGCCAGCAGCTTGGGTCAGAGTTGGACTACTATTCGCTCTGGGGCCAACGTCCTGACTTTC
TRBJ2-7,.,TRBV30,.,CAWSPAWARREQYF,TGTGCCTGGAGCCCTGCCTGGGCCCGAAGAGAGCAGTACTTC
TRBJ2-2,TRBD1,TRBV5-1,.,CASRSGTGAAGELFF,TGCGCCAGCAGATCCGGGACAGGGGCGGCCGGGGAGCTGTTTTTT
TRBJ1-2,TRBD1,TRBV19,.,CASRPGQGVYGYTF,TGTGCCAGCAGACCGGGACAGGGGGTCTATGGCTACACCTTC
TRBJ2-7,.,TRBV4-2,many,CASSQDGWNEQYF,TGTGCCAGCAGCCAAGATGGGTGGAACGAGCAGTACTTC
TRBJ2-6,TRBD2,TRBV5-4,.,CASSSYSGGYSGANVLTF,TGTGCCAGCAGCTCCTATAGCGGGGGCTACTCTGGGGCCAACGTCCTGACTTTC
TRBJ2-3,TRBD2,TRBV6-2/TRBV6-3,few,CASRRTSGTTDTQYF,TGTGCCAGCAGACGGACTAGCGGGACGACAGATACGCAGTATTTT
TRBJ2-7,.,TRBV20-1,.,CSASRGTTLYEQYF,TGCAGTGCTAGTCGGGGGACAACTCTTTACGAGCAGTACTTC
TRBJ2-1,.,TRBV3-1,few,CASSQEAGVEQFF,TGTGCCAGCAGCCAAGAAGCAGGGGTTGAGCAGTTCTTC
TRBJ2-1,TRBD2,TRBV24-1,.,CATSKAGAGGNEQFF,TGTGCCACCAGCAAAGCGGGGGCAGGAGGCAATGAGCAGTTCTTC
TRBJ2-7,TRBD2,TRBV4-3,few,CASSQDSTSGHYEQYF,TGCGCCAGCAGCCAAGATTCGACTAGCGGGCACTACGAGCAGTACTTC
TRBJ2-1,TRBD1,TRBV6-1,.,CASSDPGQGKFNEQFF,TGTGCCAGCAGTGATCCGGGACAGGGAAAATTCAATGAGCAGTTCTTC
TRBJ2-2,TRBD2,TRBV3-1,.,CASSQGRGAGVTGELFF,TGTGCCAGCAGCCAAGGCCGAGGAGCGGGGGTCACCGGGGAGCTGTTTTTT
TRBJ2-7,.,TRBV7-8,many,CASSKTVSTQQYF,TGTGCCAGCAGCAAGACCGTATCTACGCAGCAGTACTTC
TRBJ1-5,.,TRBV27,many,CASSPNRPLASQHF,TGTGCCAGCAGTCCGAATCGGCCCTTAGCGTCCCAGCATTTT
TRBJ2-2,.,TRBV12-3/TRBV12-4,.,CASSFSGKRNTGELFF,TGTGCCAGCAGTTTCTCGGGGAAAAGGAACACCGGGGAGCTGTTTTTT
TRBJ2-1,.,TRBV5-4,.,CASRIDPSSYNEQFF,TGTGCCAGCAGAATAGACCCTAGCTCCTACAATGAGCAGTTCTTC
TRBJ2-7,.,TRBV7-2,once,CASRLAGAGEQYF,TGTGCCAGCAGGCTCGCGGGGGCCGGCGAGCAGTACTTC
TRBJ2-1,TRBD2,TRBV5-1,few,CASLSGTSGNNEQFF,TGCGCCAGCCTATCCGGGACTAGCGGGAACAATGAGCAGTTCTTC
TRBJ2-7,.,TRBV7-9,few,CASSPHPGGTGSYEQYF,TGTGCCAGCAGCCCACACCCGGGGGGGACAGGGTCCTACGAGCAGTACTTC
TRBJ2-1,TRBD1,TRBV12-3/TRBV12-4,few,CASSRPQGANEQFF,TGTGCCAGCAGCAGACCACAGGGGGCGAATGAGCAGTTCTTC
TRBJ2-1,.,TRBV4-1,many,CASSQDLNPYNEQFF,TGCGCCAGCAGCCAAGATCTAAACCCTTACAATGAGCAGTTCTTC
TRBJ2-1,TRBD2,TRBV20-1,.,CSARDRGETGTSIHEQFF,TGCAGTGCTAGAGATCGGGGGGAAACCGGGACTAGCATACATGAGCAGTTCTTC
TRBJ2-7,.,TRBV11-2,.,CASSPEWVWDEQYF,TGTGCCAGCAGCCCCGAATGGGTCTGGGACGAGCAGTACTTC
TRBJ2-3,.,TRBV5-1,many,CASRSSSDTQYF,TGCGCCAGCAGGAGTAGTTCAGATACGCAGTATTTT
TRBJ2-2,TRBD1,TRBV20-1,.,CSALKDRSLGTGELFF,TGCAGTGCCCTTAAGGACAGGTCGCTTGGGACCGGGGAGCTGTTTTTT
TRBJ1-1,.,TRBV5-1,.,CASSSRQADTEAFF,TGCGCCAGCAGCTCTAGACAGGCGGACACTGAAGCTTTCTTT
TRBJ1-5,.,TRBV28,.,CASSAPAGVYYTAQHF,TGTGCCAGCAGCGCCCCGGCGGGCGTATATTATACGGCCCAGCATTTT
TRBJ2-2,.,TRBV2,.,CASREEGWYSGELFF,TGTGCCAGCCGAGAGGAGGGGTGGTATTCCGGGGAGCTGTTTTTT
TRBJ2-7,.,TRBV3-1,few,CASSQGTVTSYEQYF,TGTGCCAGCAGCCAAGGGACAGTTACCTCCTACGAGCAGTACTTC
TRBJ2-7,.,TRBV20-1,many,CSALDFRRSYEQYF,TGCAGTGCTCTAGATTTCCGCCGGTCCTACGAGCAGTACTTC
TRBJ2-1,TRBD2,TRBV12-3/TRBV12-4,few,CASSSRTSGSLDEQFF,TGTGCCAGCAGTTCACGGACTAGCGGGAGTCTCGATGAGCAGTTCTTC
TRBJ1-5,.,TRBV6-2/TRBV6-3,.,CASSKGDTGITWPQHF,TGTGCCAGCAGTAAAGGGGACACAGGGATCACGTGGCCCCAGCATTTT
TRBJ2-1,.,TRBV27,few,CASGLGTSSYNEQFF,TGTGCCAGCGGACTCGGCACCAGCTCCTACAATGAGCAGTTCTTC
TRBJ1-6,.,TRBV14,many,CASSQNSVYSPLHF,TGTGCCAGCAGCCAAAATTCAGTTTATTCACCCCTCCACTTT
TRBJ2-7,.,TRBV2,.,CASEEETALGSYF,TGTGCCAGTGAAGAAGAGACAGCCCTCGGTTCGTACTTC
TRBJ2-5,.,TRBV25-1,few,CASSESTVQETQYF,TGTGCCAGCAGTGAATCAACGGTCCAAGAGACCCAGTACTTC
TRBJ2-1,TRBD1,TRBV28,few,CASSFFRDRGYNEQFF,TGTGCCAGCAGTTTTTTCCGGGACAGGGGCTACAATGAGCAGTTCTTC
TRBJ1-1,.,TRBV7-2,few,CASRQRVGTEAFF,TGTGCCAGCAGACAGAGAGTGGGCACTGAAGCTTTCTTT
TRBJ2-5,.,TRBV4-1,.,CASSQVLFMGTQYF,TGCGCCAGCAGCCAAGTTCTTTTCATGGGGACCCAGTACTTC
TRBJ2-7,TRBD1,TRBV12-3/TRBV12-4,many,CASSFVGQGYEQYF,TGTGCCAGCAGTTTCGTGGGACAGGGCTACGAGCAGTACTTC
TRBJ2-7,TRBD2,TRBV7-8,.,CASSFGLAGGRSYEQYF,TGTGCCAGCAGCTTCGGACTAGCGGGGGGCCGCTCCTACGAGCAGTACTTC
TRBJ2-3,.,TRBV7-3,.,CASSQGPTDTQYF,TGTGCCAGCAGCCAGGGACCCACAGATACGCAGTATTTT
TRBJ2-6,.,TRBV5-1,few,CASSLAGVSGANVLTF,TGCGCCAGCAGCTTGGCCGGGGTTTCTGGGGCCAACGTCCTGACTTTC
TRBJ2-7,.,TRBV20-1,.,CSARDLLVIYEQYF,TGCAGTGCTAGAGATCTCCTGGTTATCTACGAGCAGTACTTC